Each of the 27 T cell receptor beta chains below was sequenced from the same sample in a study of shared clonotypes between healthy human individuals. Measured with immunoSEQ multiplex PCR; TCRdb has only the in-frame clones, and not every one. The repertoire holds roughly 810,000 clones, approximately 96% seen once, with less than 0.25% in the top ten. CD45RO negativity and positive selection for CCR7 defined naive CD8 cells, a population that excluded terminally differentiated effector memory CD45RA+ cells. Input material: naive CD8+ T cells sorted from blood. The receptor set was obtained from a man aged 30 to 39 in good health.

This rearrangement joins TRBV7-2 to TRBJ1-2; 7 bases match TRBD1. The V and J ends lost 2 bases and 4 bases, in that order; junction bases with no gene match: 7. In germline, CDR1 is SGHTA, CDR2 FQGNSA. The CDR3 loop spans 15 amino acids. CDR3 nucleotides: TGTGCCAGCAGCTTATTTTCGACAGGGAGCTATGGCTACACCTTC. This gives the protein CASSLFSTGSYGYTF.

The chain recombines TRBV2 with TRBJ1-1; D gene unclear. Trimming shortened V by 8 bases and J by 7 bases, and 11 bases separated the two germline ends. CDR3 length equals 11 residues. Germline CDR1 reads SNHLY; CDR2 reads FYNNEI. In DNA, the CDR3 is TGTGCCAGCGCGCGGGTCTATGAAGCTTTCTTT. Protein sequence: CASARVYEAFF.

The chain uses TRBV9 and TRBJ2-5; 7 nucleotides match TRBD1. Losses at the gene ends were 0 bases for V and 2 bases for J; bases not matched to a gene: 7. The germline V gene has CDR1 SGDLS and CDR2 YYNGEE. This CDR3 has 16 amino acids. CDR3 in DNA: TGTGCCAGCAGCGTAGGAGGGGGACAGATACAAGAGACCCAGTACTTC. Translation gives CASSVGGGQIQETQYF. Full variable domain (rest looked up from reference TRBV9 and TRBJ2-5): DSGVTQTPKHLITATGQRVTLRCSPRSGDLSVYWYQQSLDQGLQFLIQYYNGEERAKGNILERFSAQQFPDLHSELNLSSLELGDSALYFCASSVGGGQIQETQYFGPGTRLLVL.

This chain connects TRBV18 to TRBJ2-1, with D possibly called TRBD1 or TRBD2 (5 bases each). The CDR3 spans 17 residues. Germline CDR1 reads KGHSH; CDR2 reads LQKENI. Trimming cost V 5 bases and J 0 bases, with 17 bases left between them. The CDR3 spells CASSASQRTHSYNEQFF. The CDR3, as DNA: TGTGCCAGCTCAGCATCACAGCGGACACACTCCTACAATGAGCAGTTCTTC.

V is TRBV28 and J is TRBJ2-1; a weak D match, TRBD2 (5 bases). This CDR3 has 15 amino acids. The germline gives CDR1 MDHEN, CDR2 SYDVKM. V was clipped by 3 bases and J by 7 bases, with 16 bases between them. This CDR3 is CASSLTGRGWNEQFF. CDR3 bases: TGTGCCAGCAGTTTGACGGGGAGAGGGTGGAATGAGCAGTTCTTC.

The chain recombines TRBV4-1 with TRBJ2-3, with 8 positions matching TRBD1. Germline V gene data show CDR1 as MGHRA and CDR2 as YSYEKL. The CDR3 length is 15 residues. The J segment lost 1 base and the V segment lost 1 base, leaving 1 base of the junction unmatched. The CDR3 reads CASSQGDRRTDTQYF. DNA of the CDR3: TGCGCCAGCAGCCAAGGGGACAGGCGCACAGATACGCAGTATTTT.

The V gene is TRBV13, the J gene TRBJ2-1, with TRBD2 matching 9 bases. V shed 6 bases and J 7 bases; nucleotides not matched to a gene: 10. Germline V gene data show CDR1 as PRHDT and CDR2 as FYEKMQ (reference sequence). The length of the CDR3 is 15 residues. The CDR3 region is CASSPGGLAGNEQFF. In DNA, the CDR3 is TGTGCCAGCAGTCCAGGGGGTCTAGCGGGAAATGAGCAGTTCTTC.

In DNA, the CDR3 is TGTGCCAGCAGTTTAACTCCGACAGGGATTAGCAATCAGCCCCAGCATTTT. Translating it yields CASSLTPTGISNQPQHF. This chain links TRBV28 with TRBJ1-5, with TRBD1 matching over 7 bases. The CDR3 is 17 residues long. After removal of 2 bases from V and 0 bases from J, the junction contained 7 bases not matched to a gene. Germline values: CDR1 MDHEN, CDR2 SYDVKM.

The V call is TRBV6-1, the J call TRBJ2-3, with D unresolved. Germline V gives CDR1 MNHNS, CDR2 SASEGT. V was pared by 3 bases and J by 3 bases, with 16 bases between. The CDR3 covers 16 residues. The CDR3: CASSERPGPRTDTQYF. The CDR3 nucleotides are TGTGCCAGCAGTGAGCGTCCGGGCCCCAGGACAGATACGCAGTATTTT.

J is TRBJ2-2 and V is TRBV5-6, with D uncertain. Per the germline V gene, CDR1 is SGHDT and CDR2 is YYEEEE. Trimming took 4 bases from V and 5 from J, leaving 6 bases between them. The CDR3 consists of 12 residues. The CDR3 DNA is TGTGCCAGCAGCATAGATACCGGGGAGCTGTTTTTT. It codes for CASSIDTGELFF. Variable domain in full (rest from reference TRBV5-6 and TRBJ2-2): DAGVTQSPTHLIKTRGQQVTLRCSPKSGHDTVSWYQQALGQGPQFIFQYYEEEERQRGNFPDRFSGHQFPNYSSELNVNALLLGDSALYLCASSIDTGELFFGEGSRLTVL.

About this clone: The identical CDR3 is also encoded by other nucleotide sequences in the sample. The chain is built from TRBV27 and TRBJ2-7, with 12 bases matching TRBD2. CDR3 size: 14 residues. Germline values: CDR1 MNHEY, CDR2 SMNVEV (reference sequence). Trimming took 5 bases from V and 4 from J; bases not matched to a gene: 3. This CDR3 is CASSKGLAGYEQYF. Here the CDR3 DNA reads TGTGCCAGCAGTAAAGGACTAGCGGGGTACGAGCAGTACTTC.

V gene TRBV7-2 combines with J gene TRBJ2-7; 9 positions match TRBD1. The CDR3 runs to 16 residues. CDR1 and CDR2 (germline): SGHTA, FQGNSA. The trim removed 1 base at V and 0 bases at J, leaving 4 bases unmatched. CDR3 in amino acids: CASSLDLTGGSYEQYF. The CDR3 coding sequence is TGTGCCAGCAGCTTAGATTTGACAGGGGGCTCCTACGAGCAGTACTTC.

The gene calls are TRBV11-2 and TRBJ2-7, with TRBD1 as a possible D gene (5 bases). Germline CDR1 reads SGHAT; CDR2 reads FQNNGV. V lost 5 bases and J 0 bases, leaving 17 bases between the germline ends. The CDR3 consists of 16 residues. For the CDR3, the DNA is TGTGCCAGCAGCCAAATCCATACCGACAGCTCCTACGAGCAGTACTTC. Translation gives CASSQIHTDSSYEQYF.

The genes are TRBV4-1 and TRBJ2-5, with D tentatively TRBD2 (5 bases). From germline, CDR1 is MGHRA and CDR2 YSYEKL. Trimming shortened V by 1 base and J by 1 base, and 10 bases separated the two germline ends. This CDR3 has 15 residues. DNA for the CDR3: TGCGCCAGCAGCCAAGTGTCGGGAAGCCAAGAGACCCAGTACTTC. Residues: CASSQVSGSQETQYF.

The CDR3 nucleotides read TGTGCCAGCAGCCTATGGGGACTAGGCAACAATGAGCAGTTCTTC. This sequence encodes CASSLWGLGNNEQFF. The genes are TRBV7-2 and TRBJ2-1; 8 nucleotides align to TRBD2. Trimming at V came to 5 bases and at J to 5 bases, leaving 8 bases not matched to a gene. CDR3 size: 15 residues. Germline V gene sequence: CDR1 SGHTA, CDR2 FQGNSA.

V gene TRBV9 combines with J gene TRBJ1-4; no definite D call. The CDR3 has 14 amino acids. Trimming removed 0 bases from V and 8 bases from J, with 11 bases in between. Germline loops: CDR1 SGDLS, CDR2 YYNGEE. CDR3 amino acids: CASSVGGYEEKLFF. The CDR3 DNA follows: TGTGCCAGCAGCGTAGGCGGATATGAAGAAAAACTGTTTTTT.

The V call is TRBV29-1, the J call TRBJ2-7; 8 bases map to TRBD2. The CDR3 is 14 residues long. J gave up 5 bases and V 6 bases, and 12 bases lay outside the gene matches. Per the germline V gene, CDR1 is SQVTM and CDR2 is ANQGSEA. For the CDR3, the DNA is TGCAGCGTCGGCACCGGCGGGGGGTACCACGAGCAGTACTTC. This translates into CSVGTGGGYHEQYF.

The chain employs TRBV28 and TRBJ2-7; D is possibly TRBD2 (6 bases). This CDR3 has 14 residues. The germline gives CDR1 MDHEN, CDR2 SYDVKM. Deletions cut 3 bases from V and 0 bases from J, with 9 bases between. This chain's CDR3 is CASSFAGSSYEQYF. The CDR3 DNA reads as TGTGCCAGCAGTTTTGCGGGAAGCTCCTACGAGCAGTACTTC.

This chain connects TRBV6-5 to TRBJ1-1; unclear D gene. The CDR3 is made up of 12 amino acids. Germline CDR1 reads MNHEY; CDR2 reads SVGAGI. V gave up 4 bases and J gave up 6 bases, with 9 bases separating them. The CDR3 sequence: CASSLGGPEAFF. CDR3 in DNA: TGTGCCAGCAGTTTGGGCGGGCCTGAAGCTTTCTTT.

The genes are TRBV6-5 and TRBJ1-1, with D uncertain. The CDR3 length is 13 residues. Germline V gene data show CDR1 as MNHEY and CDR2 as SVGAGI. V lost 6 bases and J lost 1, with 9 bases in between. The CDR3 DNA is TGTGCCAGCAGGCTCATGGGGAACACTGAAGCTTTCTTT. It translates to CASRLMGNTEAFF.

This sequence joins TRBV14 and TRBJ2-1; 10 positions agree with TRBD2. CDR1 and CDR2 (germline): SGHDN, FVKESK. CDR3 length: 17 residues. After removal of 3 bases from V and 4 bases from J, the junction contained 9 bases not matched to a gene. CDR3 protein: CASSHRSLAGAYNEQFF. CDR3 DNA sequence: TGTGCCAGCAGCCATAGGTCTCTAGCGGGAGCTTACAATGAGCAGTTCTTC.

This CDR3 reads CASSSTRTTGGVQPQHF. The CDR3 DNA is TGTGCCAGCAGCTCAACCAGGACGACAGGGGGCGTCCAGCCCCAGCATTTT. The chain links TRBV7-9 to TRBJ1-5, with 10 bases identical to TRBD1. Germline assignment: CDR1 SEHNR and CDR2 FQNEAQ (reference sequence). The ends lost 4 bases at V and 7 bases at J; junction bases unmatched: 13. The CDR3 sequence is 17 residues long.

The chain employs TRBV13 and TRBJ2-3; D unresolved. CDR3 length: 14 amino acids. Trimming removed 5 bases at V and 4 bases at J, with 13 bases between. Germline V CDR1 and CDR2: PRHDT, FYEKMQ (reference sequence). The CDR3 nucleotides read TGTGCCAGCAGCCCCCCCGGGCCGCCAGATACGCAGTATTTT. This codes for CASSPPGPPDTQYF.

The chain is built from TRBV7-9 and TRBJ2-7; tentatively, D is TRBD1 (5 bases). The CDR3 runs 14 residues. The germline CDR1 and CDR2 sequences are SEHNR and FQNEAQ (reference sequence). The germline V and J ends were trimmed by 1 base and 3 bases, with 10 bases remaining between them. The CDR3 DNA is TGTGCCAGCAGCTTAGAAGGGGCCATCTACGAGCAGTACTTC. Translating gives CASSLEGAIYEQYF.

The V call is TRBV29-1, the J call TRBJ2-1; D is ambiguous. V was cut by 2 bases and J by 8 bases, with 10 bases left in between. From germline, CDR1 is SQVTM and CDR2 ANQGSEA. The CDR3 sequence is 12 residues long. As DNA, the CDR3 is TGCAGCGTTGAATCATTGAACCATGAGCAGTTCTTC. Its translation: CSVESLNHEQFF.

The chain recombines TRBV27 with TRBJ2-7; 13 bases are a match to TRBD2. CDR3 length equals 14 residues. Germline V gene lookup returns CDR1 MNHEY and CDR2 SMNVEV (reference sequence). V shed 6 bases and J 4 bases; nucleotides not matched to a gene: 3. The CDR3: CASSAGLAGYEQYF. DNA for the CDR3: TGTGCCAGCAGCGCGGGACTAGCGGGATACGAGCAGTACTTC.

V gene TRBV7-9 combines with J gene TRBJ2-7; D might be TRBD1 (6 bases). Trimming removed 1 base at V and 5 bases at J, with 15 bases between. The CDR3 contains 15 residues. Per germline, CDR1 SEHNR and CDR2 FQNEAQ (reference sequence). The CDR3 loop reads CASSLGLGTRNEQYF. In nucleotides, the CDR3 is TGTGCCAGCAGCTTAGGGTTAGGGACAAGAAACGAGCAGTACTTC.